This T cell receptor beta chain was found in a study of T cells after posttransplantation cyclophosphamide. Trimming removed 3 bases from V and 10 bases from J; junction bases left unmatched: 6. The CDR3 has 14 residues. The germline CDR1 and CDR2 sequences are SEHNR and FQNEAQ (reference sequence). Study findings and constraints: Donor-recipient repertoire similarity was low at 1-2 months, rising over year one. Blood and skin or GI T cell repertoires showed limited TRB overlap. TRB clonality was highly associated with recipient CMV seropositivity and reactivation.

On the day of bone marrow donation, the related graft donor provided peripheral blood. Some clones are missing from TCRdb's copy, which holds only in-frame ones; the method was immunoSEQ multiplex PCR. Altogether about 12,000 clones were found in the sample, and no singletons occur. This clone appeared many times. Its antigen is still unknown. The source of this sequence is a woman in her forties in good health, CMV-negative, and a related stem cell transplant donor. This chain uses TRBV7-9 with TRBJ2-1, with 10 bases fitting TRBD2. The sequencing input was PBMCs. CDR3 bases: TGTGCCAGCAGCTTTAGCGGGAGGAGGGACGAGCAGTTCTTC. Translated: CASSFSGRRDEQFF.